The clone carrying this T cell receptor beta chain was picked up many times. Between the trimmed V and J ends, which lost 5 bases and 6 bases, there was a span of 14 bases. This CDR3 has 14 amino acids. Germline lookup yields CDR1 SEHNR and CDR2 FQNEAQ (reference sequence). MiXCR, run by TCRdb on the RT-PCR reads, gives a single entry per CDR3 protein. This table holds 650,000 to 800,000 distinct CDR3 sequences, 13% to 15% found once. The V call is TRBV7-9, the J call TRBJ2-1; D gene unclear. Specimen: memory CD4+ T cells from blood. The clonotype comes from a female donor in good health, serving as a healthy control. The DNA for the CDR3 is TGTGCCAGCAGCGCCCATGGGCAGCCCAATGAGCAGTTCTTC. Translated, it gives CASSAHGQPNEQFF.